This T cell receptor (beta chain) appears in the sequencing data of a study of tumor-infiltrating lymphocytes in localized non-small cell lung cancer. Points from the study as a whole: Only some patients had TCR sequencing, depending on available tissue. Different pieces of the same tissue were used for each assay. T-cell fraction did not differ between immunotypes IM1 and IM2.

Using immunoSEQ multiplex PCR, the repertoire was profiled, and TCRdb retains in-frame clones only, with some absent. The table includes 6,000 or so clones, 76% detected once. Turning to this clone: Its antigen is not identified.

The source material was lung tumor tissue. The clonotype comes from a human donor with non-small cell lung cancer.

The CDR3 sequence: CASSLQGAGYEQYF. In DNA form, the CDR3 reads TGTGCCAGCAGCCTTCAGGGGGCTGGGTACGAGCAGTACTTC. The rearrangement joins TRBV14 to TRBJ2-7; 8 nucleotides agree with TRBD1. CDR3 size: 14 residues. The junction had 6 bases not matched to a gene; V was cut back by 4 bases and J by 4 bases. Germline assignment: CDR1 SGHDN and CDR2 FVKESK. The full variable domain, completed using reference TRBV14 and TRBJ2-7, is EAGVTQFPSHSVIEKGQTVTLRCDPISGHDNLYWYRRVMGKEIKFLLHFVKESKQDESGMPNNRFLAERTGGTYSTLKVQPAELEDSGVYFCASSLQGAGYEQYFGPGTRLTVT.